Below are 28 T cell receptor beta chains sequenced from a single sample in a study of cytomegalovirus exposure and HLA in healthy donors. Some clones are missing from TCRdb's copy, which holds only in-frame ones; the method was immunoSEQ multiplex PCR. This repertoire shows about 330,000 clones, roughly 85% found once; its top ten account for 0.65% to 0.85%. The sample comprised PBMCs. These receptors were taken from a woman between 18 and 29 years old in good health and CMV-seronegative.

The chain combines TRBV25-1 with TRBJ2-7; 12 bases align to TRBD2. The length of the CDR3 is 15 residues. Trimming took 4 bases from V and 9 from J; bases not matched to a gene: 10. From germline, CDR1 is MGHDK and CDR2 SYGVNS. CDR3: CASSGASGGGGAQYF. Here the CDR3 DNA reads TGTGCCAGCAGTGGGGCTAGCGGGGGGGGTGGTGCGCAGTACTTC.

The V and J genes are TRBV5-1 and TRBJ2-3, with 8 positions matching TRBD1. The ends lost 4 bases at V and 4 bases at J; junction bases unmatched: 2. Germline CDR1 and CDR2: SGHRS and YFSETQ. The CDR3 runs to 13 residues. For the CDR3, the DNA is TGCGCCAGCAGCAGGACAGGGTCAGATACGCAGTATTTT. Its protein product is CASSRTGSDTQYF.

This clone has only a few counts. The chain carries TRBV28 and TRBJ1-2, with 7 bases lining up with TRBD1. CDR1 is MDHEN, CDR2 SYDVKM, per germline. Losses at the gene ends were 6 bases for V and 3 bases for J; bases not matched to a gene: 10. The CDR3 length is 15 residues. The CDR3 loop reads CASRGTAGTHYGYTF. CDR3 nucleotide sequence: TGTGCCAGCAGAGGGACAGCAGGGACGCACTATGGCTACACCTTC.

The chain joins TRBV18 to TRBJ2-7; 7 bases line up with TRBD2. Germline CDR1 is KGHSH and CDR2 is LQKENI. V lost 6 bases, J lost 4 bases, and 15 bases stayed unmatched. The CDR3 has 16 residues. The CDR3 sequence is CASSREGLGNLYEQYF. DNA for the CDR3: TGTGCCAGCTCCCGTGAAGGACTAGGAAATCTTTACGAGCAGTACTTC.

This clone has more than one count but fewer than ten. This same CDR3 is encoded by further DNA sequences in the sample. The chain employs TRBV27 and TRBJ2-1; 9 nucleotides match TRBD2. The CDR3 has 14 amino acids. V trimming: 3 bases; J trimming: 4 bases; junction bases outside the gene matches: 1. The germline V gene encodes CDR1 MNHEY and CDR2 SMNVEV (reference sequence). CDR3 sequence: CASSFSGGYNEQFF. For the CDR3, the DNA is TGTGCCAGCAGTTTTAGCGGGGGATACAATGAGCAGTTCTTC.

V gene TRBV9 combines with J gene TRBJ2-7; D is perhaps TRBD2 (5 bases). Germline V CDR1 and CDR2: SGDLS, YYNGEE. The V end was cut by 2 bases, the J end by 7 bases, with 28 bases between. The CDR3 loop spans 18 amino acids. The CDR3 coding sequence is TGTGCCAGCAGCGTCGGGAAAAGCTACGGGCACTCAACGGGGGAGCAGTACTTC. Its translation: CASSVGKSYGHSTGEQYF.

The V and J genes are TRBV29-1 and TRBJ1-2, with D maybe TRBD1 (6 bases). This CDR3 spans 13 amino acids. V was pared by 6 bases and J by 4 bases, with 15 bases between. CDR1 is SQVTM and CDR2 is ANQGSEA in the germline V gene. The CDR3 reads CSVDLQGRYGYTF. The CDR3, as DNA: TGCAGCGTCGACCTACAGGGTCGCTATGGCTACACCTTC.

This sequence joins TRBV7-3 and TRBJ2-1, with 9 positions matching TRBD2. V shed 3 bases and J 8 bases; nucleotides not matched to a gene: 8. CDR3 length: 15 amino acids. Per the germline V gene, CDR1 is SGHTA and CDR2 is FQGTGA. The CDR3 spells CASSFSGSGSHEQFF. CDR3 nucleotides: TGTGCCAGCAGCTTTTCTGGTAGCGGGAGCCATGAGCAGTTCTTC.

The chain has TRBV6-1 and TRBJ2-5, with 7 positions matching TRBD1. Trimming removed 4 bases from V and 6 bases from J; junction bases left unmatched: 5. Germline V gene sequence: CDR1 MNHNS, CDR2 SASEGT. This CDR3 has 13 residues. CDR3 DNA: TGTGCCAGCAGTGGGCAGGGGGTGAAGACCCAGTACTTC. Translation: CASSGQGVKTQYF.

CDR3 DNA sequence: TGTGCCAGCAGCTTAGCGGGGCTCACCTACGAGCAGTACTTC. Its translation is CASSLAGLTYEQYF. The chain joins TRBV7-2 to TRBJ2-7; weak D call: TRBD1 (5 bases). V lost 0 bases and J 2 bases, leaving 8 bases between the germline ends. The CDR3 runs to 14 residues. Germline V gene lookup returns CDR1 SGHTA and CDR2 FQGNSA. Together with reference TRBV7-2 and TRBJ2-7, the CDR3 gives the full variable domain: GAGVSQSPSNKVTEKGKDVELRCDPISGHTALYWYRQSLGQGLEFLIYFQGNSAPDKSGLPSDRFSAERTGGSVSTLTIQRTQQEDSAVYLCASSLAGLTYEQYFGPGTRLTVT.

The chain combines TRBV11-2 with TRBJ2-3, with D tentatively TRBD2 (6 bases). The CDR3 consists of 16 residues. The V gene's germline CDR1 is SGHAT and CDR2 FQNNGV. Trimming stripped 4 bases from V and 2 bases from J, with 16 bases between. The CDR3 is CASSSGTGGNTDTQYF. For the CDR3, the DNA is TGTGCCAGCAGCTCTGGGACTGGCGGGAACACAGATACGCAGTATTTT.

The V gene is TRBV27, the J gene TRBJ2-5, with TRBD1 as a possible D gene (6 bases). CDR1 and CDR2 (germline): MNHEY, SMNVEV (reference sequence). The V end was cut by 2 bases, the J end by 2 bases, with 6 bases between. The CDR3 has 13 residues. CDR3 DNA sequence: TGTGCCAGCAGTTTAGGACAGCAAGAGACCCAGTACTTC. Residues: CASSLGQQETQYF.

This clone came up a few times. The CDR3 region has the DNA TGTGCCAGCAGTCGGGGGGGCACAGATACGCAGTATTTT. Translating it yields CASSRGGTDTQYF. The V and J genes are TRBV28 and TRBJ2-3; 7 bases map to TRBD2. The V gene end was trimmed by 5 bases and the J gene end by 1 base; junction bases not matched to a gene: 0. Germline V gene sequence: CDR1 MDHEN, CDR2 SYDVKM. The CDR3 is 13 residues long.

The chain uses TRBV11-1 and TRBJ2-7, with 7 bases that match TRBD2. V lost 1 base, J lost 4 bases, and 4 bases stayed unmatched. The CDR3 runs to 14 residues. The germline CDR1 and CDR2 sequences are SGHAT and FQDESV (reference sequence). The DNA of the CDR3 is TGTGCCAGCAGCTTAGAGCGGGGAACGTACGAGCAGTACTTC. It encodes CASSLERGTYEQYF.

The chain has TRBV13 and TRBJ1-3; 7 bases agree with TRBD1. The V gene end was trimmed by 1 base and the J gene end by 3 bases; junction bases not matched to a gene: 3. The length of the CDR3 is 15 residues. Germline CDR1 and CDR2: PRHDT and FYEKMQ (reference sequence). CDR3 bases: TGTGCCAGCAGCTTAGAGGGGGCTGGTGGAAACACCATATATTTT. Its protein product is CASSLEGAGGNTIYF.

The V and J genes are TRBV27 and TRBJ1-5; D might be TRBD1 (5 bases). Per the germline V gene, CDR1 is MNHEY and CDR2 is SMNVEV (reference sequence). V dropped 6 bases and J dropped 0 bases, with 12 bases sitting between them. There are 15 residues in the CDR3. CDR3 region: CASRGGSASNQPQHF. The CDR3 DNA is TGTGCCAGCAGGGGGGGGAGTGCTAGCAATCAGCCCCAGCATTTT.

The genes are TRBV19 and TRBJ2-7; D may be TRBD2 (5 bases). V was trimmed by 3 bases and J by 6 bases, leaving 9 bases between them. The V gene's germline CDR1 is LNHDA and CDR2 SQIVND (reference sequence). The CDR3 extends over 12 amino acids. CDR3 sequence reads: CASSIFEGEQYF. CDR3 DNA sequence: TGTGCCAGTAGTATTTTCGAGGGCGAGCAGTACTTC.

V gene TRBV29-1 combines with J gene TRBJ2-3; a possible D gene is TRBD2 (5 bases). The germline V gene has CDR1 SQVTM and CDR2 ANQGSEA. V lost 4 bases and J 2 bases, leaving 7 bases between the germline ends. This CDR3 contains 12 residues. The CDR3 loop reads CSVGGDTDTQYF. CDR3 coding DNA: TGCAGCGTTGGGGGAGACACAGATACGCAGTATTTT.

In nucleotides, the CDR3 is TGTGCCAGCAGTCAGACTAGCGGGAGGGCCGGAGATGAGCAGTTCTTC. This gives the protein CASSQTSGRAGDEQFF. This sequence joins TRBV28 and TRBJ2-1; the match to TRBD2 covers 14 bases. From germline, CDR1 is MDHEN and CDR2 SYDVKM. The junction had 8 bases not matched to a gene; V was cut back by 5 bases and J by 8 bases. The CDR3 loop spans 16 amino acids.

The chain uses TRBV2 and TRBJ2-5, with TRBD2 matching 8 bases. The junction had 5 bases not matched to a gene; V was cut back by 5 bases and J by 3 bases. The length of the CDR3 is 14 residues. Per germline, CDR1 SNHLY and CDR2 FYNNEI. The CDR3, as DNA: TGTGCCAGCAGTCCGGGACTAGATAAAGAGACCCAGTACTTC. It codes for CASSPGLDKETQYF.

This rearrangement joins TRBV27 to TRBJ1-2; D is perhaps TRBD1 (5 bases). The ends were cut back, 4 bases at V and 8 bases at J, with 23 bases in the middle. CDR3 length: 16 amino acids. Germline lookup yields CDR1 MNHEY and CDR2 SMNVEV (reference sequence). CDR3 region: CASSSVTATALYGYTF. CDR3 in DNA: TGTGCCAGCAGTTCCGTGACCGCGACAGCTCTATACGGCTACACCTTC.

The gene calls are TRBV29-1 and TRBJ1-2, with 12 bases identical to TRBD1. Trimming at V came to 7 bases and at J to 8 bases, leaving 14 bases not matched to a gene. CDR3 length: 15 residues. Germline V gene sequence: CDR1 SQVTM, CDR2 ANQGSEA. The CDR3 protein is CSAGGQGAEIGGYTF. The CDR3 DNA reads as TGCAGCGCGGGGGGACAGGGGGCTGAAATTGGCGGCTACACCTTC.

The CDR3 nucleotides are TGCGCCAGCAGCCCGGGACAGGGGGCTGAAAAACTGTTTTTT. Its translation: CASSPGQGAEKLFF. The chain uses TRBV10-2 and TRBJ1-4, with 12 bases fitting TRBD1. The CDR3 is 14 amino acids. Germline loops: CDR1 WSHSY, CDR2 SAAADI. Losses at the gene ends were 6 bases for V and 7 bases for J; bases not matched to a gene: 3.

The V gene is TRBV2, the J gene TRBJ1-1; D remains unclear. Trimming cost V 7 bases and J 2 bases, with 11 bases left between them. CDR3 length equals 13 residues. In germline, CDR1 is SNHLY, CDR2 FYNNEI. The CDR3 reads CASKEGDNTEAFF. The CDR3 coding sequence is TGTGCCAGCAAGGAGGGAGATAACACTGAAGCTTTCTTT.

The chain employs TRBV6-5 and TRBJ2-1; TRBD2 matches 8 bases. V trimming: 10 bases; J trimming: 6 bases; junction bases outside the gene matches: 8. The CDR3 length is 13 residues. The V gene's germline CDR1 is MNHEY and CDR2 SVGAGI. The CDR3 DNA is TGTGCCACTCAGCGGGAGACGGCCAATGAGCAGTTCTTC. Encoded protein: CATQRETANEQFF.

This chain links TRBV28 with TRBJ2-1; 8 nucleotides line up with TRBD1. Germline lookup yields CDR1 MDHEN and CDR2 SYDVKM. J was trimmed by 6 bases and V by 5 bases; bases with no gene match: 6. The CDR3 is 14 residues long. Here the CDR3 DNA reads TGTGCCAGCAGTGCAGGGGGCGCTAGCAATGAGCAGTTCTTC. Encoded protein: CASSAGGASNEQFF.

This chain connects TRBV7-3 to TRBJ2-7, with 12 bases lining up with TRBD2. Germline trimming cut 5 bases from V and 0 bases from J; bases unmatched to any gene: 2. Germline CDR1 reads SGHTA; CDR2 reads FQGTGA. This CDR3 is 15 amino acids long. DNA of the CDR3: TGTGCCAGCAGCCTAGCGGGGGGGTTCTCCTACGAGCAGTACTTC. This sequence encodes CASSLAGGFSYEQYF. The full variable domain, with the rest looked up from reference TRBV7-3 and TRBJ2-7, is GAGVSQTPSNKVTEKGKYVELRCDPISGHTALYWYRQSLGQGPEFLIYFQGTGAADDSGLPNDRFFAVRPEGSVSTLKIQRTERGDSAVYLCASSLAGGFSYEQYFGPGTRLTVT.

This clone is a singleton in its sample. This rearrangement joins TRBV9 to TRBJ1-3; unclear D gene. This CDR3 is 15 amino acids long. The V and J ends lost 0 bases and 0 bases respectively, with 7 bases between them. Germline CDR1 and CDR2: SGDLS and YYNGEE. CDR3 in DNA: TGTGCCAGCAGCGTAGATGCGAACTCTGGAAACACCATATATTTT. This encodes CASSVDANSGNTIYF.